One T cell receptor (beta chain) is described in this entry. This specimen comes from a study of blood T cells in healthy people across ages. PCR was performed a second time for roughly 7 to 11 cycles using a sample-barcoded 5' primer and a J-beta primer mix. Every molecule of cDNA carried a tag from a template-switch adaptor with 12 random nucleotides. TCRdb analysed the 5' RACE reads with MiXCR anew, one entry per CDR3 protein. The profile covers roughly 800,000 distinct CDR3 sequences, with approximately 53% appearing a single time and about 42% taken by the ten largest. The CDR3 sequence is 15 residues long. Trimming removed 2 bases from V and 4 bases from J; junction bases left unmatched: 6. From germline, CDR1 is MGHRA and CDR2 YSYEKL.

Source material: blood. This chain joins TRBV4-1 and TRBJ2-7; 9 bases are shared with TRBD2. The sequence derives from a man older than 75 in good health. In nucleotides, the CDR3 is TGCGCCAGCAGCCAACTTAGCGGGAGAGGGTACGAGCAGTACTTC. Its protein is CASSQLSGRGYEQYF.